The TCR beta chain under discussion was sequenced for a study of T-cell memory formation after mild COVID-19. The CDR3 extends over 18 amino acids. Losses at the gene ends were 5 bases for V and 0 bases for J; bases not matched to a gene: 14. TCRdb called the 5' RACE reads again in MiXCR, with one record for every CDR3 protein. Of 350,000 to 500,000 distinct CDR3 sequences listed, less than 25% are singletons. The TCR originated in an adult woman who had mild COVID-19 (a few samples of this study predate the infection). Cell type and time point are not known. The sample taken for sequencing was PBMCs or a T cell subset sorted from them (not recorded which). The V call is TRBV12-3 or TRBV12-4, the J call TRBJ1-2; TRBD1 matches at 8 bases. CDR3 bases: TGTGCCAGCAGTCACGAAACGACAGGGGTCATACCTAACTATGGCTACACCTTC. Amino acids: CASSHETTGVIPNYGYTF.